This T cell receptor (beta chain) was found in a study of T cells in localized non-small cell lung cancer. V lost 0 bases to trimming and J lost 8 bases; unmatched junction nucleotides: 0. Germline V gene lookup returns CDR1 KGHSH and CDR2 LQKENI. CDR3 length equals 14 residues. Notes on the study in general: Maximal T cell clonality occurred in uninvolved adjacent lung, with tumor ranking below it. Multi-region tumor sequencing was not done, so intratumor heterogeneity could not be excluded. Out of the top 100 tumor clones, a median around 50 were seen in adjacent lung.

Assay used: immunoSEQ multiplex PCR; TCRdb lists only in-frame clones, some missing. The sample carries about 6,400 clones, about 91% recorded once. This clone was recorded only once. The antigen is unknown. The clonotype originates from a male donor older than 55 with stage I lung adenocarcinoma. Sequencing was performed on peripheral blood, taken before any cancer treatment. The genes are TRBV18 and TRBJ2-4; TRBD1 aligns across 11 bases. CDR3 amino acids: CASSPPGQGDIQYF. The DNA for the CDR3 is TGTGCCAGCTCACCACCGGGACAGGGGGACATTCAGTACTTC.